The present entry profiles one TCR beta chain with its context. The sample is drawn from a study of cytomegalovirus exposure and HLA in healthy donors. The CDR3 extends over 15 amino acids. V was pared by 6 bases and J by 5 bases, with 16 bases between. Germline-derived CDR1 and CDR2 are SGHNT and YENEEA. PCR involved 60 Vbeta and 13 Jbeta primers. Original data processing: Around 76 million unique TCR beta chains, about 12 million shared, were counted in a later analysis. Profiled with immunoSEQ multiplex PCR; TCRdb holds only in-frame clones, not every one. V and J calls and clone size are those listed in that table; D and trimming were worked out from the DNA. This sample has around 150,000 clones, with over 60% found just once.

V usage is TRBV11-3 and J usage is TRBJ2-2; TRBD2 is a possible D gene (6 bases). Sequences were obtained from PBMCs. This clonotype was obtained from a woman aged 55-75 years in good health and CMV-seronegative. The CDR3 DNA reads TGTGCCAGCAGTCCCACAGGTGCGGGGACCGGGGAGCTGTTTTTT. Its protein product is CASSPTGAGTGELFF.